This TCR beta chain was sequenced in a study of T cell repertoires in cytomegalovirus infection. Study-level background: From public TCR beta signatures came an indication of both CMV infection and matching HLA type. The study's findings and limits: The cumulative frequency of public TCR beta families identified carriers of CMV plus the relevant HLA. Dominating the ex vivo response were HLA-C-restricted CMV-specific TCR beta clonotypes.

TCRdb ran MiXCR on the reads and lists one entry per CDR3 protein. This table has some 400,000 distinct CDR3 sequences, approximately 33% appearing once. This clonotype was observed at least ten times. Its antigen is not identified. Germline V gene sequence: CDR1 SGHVS, CDR2 FNYEAQ. There are 17 residues in the CDR3. Trimming pared 6 bases from V and 0 bases from J, leaving 18 bases between. Sequenced sample: PBMCs. This receptor was taken from a human donor in good health (CMV status not recorded). Some clones in this sample may be carry-over from other donors' samples. The chain is built from TRBV7-6 and TRBJ2-1; the D is unclear. CDR3 coding DNA: TGTGCCAGCAGAGACTCCGCGCGGCGGAGCTCCTACAATGAGCAGTTCTTC. Protein product: CASRDSARRSSYNEQFF.